Following are 31 T cell receptor beta chains from one sample sequenced in a study of Graves' ophthalmopathy and Graves' hyperthyroidism. The TCR beta CDR3 regions underwent amplification from RNA transcripts. The library came from an HTBI-primed first-round RT-PCR and a second-round multiplex PCR. TCRdb passed the multiplex PCR reads through MiXCR, listing each CDR3 protein once. The sample lists hundreds of thousands of distinct CDR3 sequences, over 20% occurring once. The specimen was peripheral blood. The receptors come from a woman younger than 30 with stable Graves' hyperthyroidism.

The rearrangement links TRBV24-1 to TRBJ2-7, with TRBD1 matching 9 bases. With 4 bases clipped from V and 3 bases from J, the junction kept 0 bases outside the gene matches. The CDR3 extends over 13 amino acids. CDR1 is KGHDR, CDR2 SFDVKD, per germline. This CDR3 reads CATSEGQGYEQYF. Here the CDR3 DNA reads TGTGCCACCAGTGAGGGACAGGGCTACGAGCAGTACTTC.

This rearrangement joins TRBV28 to TRBJ2-7; D ambiguous. The CDR3 sequence is 14 residues long. CDR1 and CDR2 (germline): MDHEN, SYDVKM. With 5 bases removed from V and 2 bases from J, the gap between germline ends came to 13 bases. The CDR3 reads CASSTTRRPYEQYF. The CDR3 DNA sequence: TGTGCCAGCAGTACCACCCGAAGACCCTACGAGCAGTACTTC.

The chain has TRBV5-5 and TRBJ2-7, with D possibly being TRBD2 (6 bases). The CDR3 has 14 amino acids. Trimming removed 4 bases at V and 2 bases at J, with 13 bases between. CDR1 SGHKS and CDR2 YYEKEE come from the germline V gene (reference sequence). CDR3 bases: TGTGCCAGCAGCCGCGGGACCTCCACCTACGAGCAGTACTTC. Translating gives CASSRGTSTYEQYF.

The chain recombines TRBV9 with TRBJ1-1; tentatively, D is TRBD1 (5 bases). Germline V gene sequence: CDR1 SGDLS, CDR2 YYNGEE. V was clipped by 4 bases and J by 3 bases, with 16 bases between them. The CDR3 covers 15 residues. CDR3 residues: CASSNYPGGDTEAFF. CDR3 DNA sequence: TGTGCCAGCAGCAATTACCCTGGGGGGGACACTGAAGCTTTCTTT.

Ten or more counts support this clonotype. This chain joins TRBV30 and TRBJ2-2; D possibly uses TRBD1 or TRBD2 (5 bases each). The CDR3 sequence is 15 residues long. CDR1 is GTSNPN, CDR2 SVGIG, per germline (reference sequence). The V gene lost 3 bases and the J gene lost 3 bases, with 14 bases spanning the gap. CDR3 nucleotide sequence: TGTGCCTGGAGCCAGGGACGGTTTTACACCGGGGAGCTGTTTTTT. Translation gives CAWSQGRFYTGELFF.

This clonotype was picked up a small number of times. This chain joins TRBV4-1 and TRBJ1-2; 12 bases fit TRBD1. There are 19 residues in the CDR3. J was trimmed by 3 bases and V by 0 bases; bases with no gene match: 11. Germline loops: CDR1 MGHRA, CDR2 YSYEKL. This CDR3 reads CASSQDLVGTGGFHYGYTF. Here the CDR3 DNA reads TGCGCCAGCAGCCAAGATTTGGTCGGGACAGGGGGCTTTCACTATGGCTACACCTTC.

There are many counts of this clonotype. V usage is TRBV10-3 and J usage is TRBJ2-5; no definite D call. The germline V gene encodes CDR1 ENHRY and CDR2 SYGVKD. The CDR3 is made up of 14 amino acids. The germline V and J ends were trimmed by 2 bases and 1 base, with 8 bases remaining between them. This CDR3 reads CAISEPGSQETQYF. CDR3 in DNA: TGTGCCATCAGTGAGCCGGGCAGCCAAGAGACCCAGTACTTC.

This clonotype showed up many times. The chain recombines TRBV20-1 with TRBJ1-2; weak D call: TRBD1 (6 bases). This CDR3 comprises 13 residues. Germline-derived CDR1 and CDR2 are DFQATT and SNEGSKA (reference sequence). The chain's CDR3 is CRGDGGDDYGYTF. The CDR3 DNA reads as TGCAGGGGCGACGGGGGCGACGACTATGGCTACACCTTC.

This clonotype was seen many times. The chain has TRBV18 and TRBJ2-7; 7 bases line up with TRBD1. This CDR3 spans 14 amino acids. Losses at the gene ends were 5 bases for V and 2 bases for J; bases not matched to a gene: 6. Germline V gene data show CDR1 as KGHSH and CDR2 as LQKENI. The CDR3 protein is CASSSDRNPYEQYF. In nucleotides, the CDR3 is TGTGCCAGCTCATCGGACAGGAACCCCTACGAGCAGTACTTC.

This clonotype was detected only once. The chain joins TRBV3-1 to TRBJ1-2; D is ambiguous. Trimming removed 0 bases from V and 4 bases from J, with 12 bases in between. Germline-derived CDR1 and CDR2 are LGHDT and YNNKEL (reference sequence). The CDR3 has 15 amino acids. CDR3 in amino acids: CASSQDISDFYGYTF. Written as DNA, the CDR3 is TGTGCCAGCAGCCAAGATATCTCGGACTTCTATGGCTACACCTTC.

This clonotype showed up just a few times. CDR3 sequence reads: CACREGRTEAFF. Here the CDR3 DNA reads TGTGCCTGCAGGGAGGGTCGGACTGAAGCTTTCTTT. The chain links TRBV30 to TRBJ1-1; D may be TRBD1 (5 bases). V gave up 6 bases and J gave up 5 bases, with 13 bases separating them. The CDR3 has 12 residues. The germline CDR1 and CDR2 sequences are GTSNPN and SVGIG (reference sequence).

This clonotype was observed at least ten times. The chain links TRBV7-6 to TRBJ2-1, with a tentative D call TRBD2 (5 bases). Germline lookup yields CDR1 SGHVS and CDR2 FNYEAQ. Trimming cost V 1 base and J 8 bases, with 15 bases left between them. The CDR3 totals 15 residues. The DNA of the CDR3 is TGTGCCAGCAGCTTAGTTCGGGGTCCCTTCGATGAGCAGTTCTTC. This translates into CASSLVRGPFDEQFF.

The chain recombines TRBV6-1 with TRBJ1-1; D uncertain. There are 14 residues in the CDR3. V lost 6 bases to trimming and J lost 5 bases, with 16 bases between them. From germline, CDR1 is MNHNS and CDR2 SASEGT. CDR3 residues: CASRADDVRTEAFF. The CDR3 DNA follows: TGTGCCAGCAGGGCCGACGACGTGAGGACTGAAGCTTTCTTT.

V is TRBV12-3 or TRBV12-4 and J is TRBJ2-7; 9 nucleotides align to TRBD2. Trimming at V came to 6 bases and at J to 4 bases, leaving 7 bases not matched to a gene. The length of the CDR3 is 14 residues. The CDR3 here is CASRAAGGSYEQYF. DNA of the CDR3: TGTGCCAGCAGGGCAGCGGGAGGATCGTACGAGCAGTACTTC.

This clonotype was recorded many times. The DNA for the CDR3 is TGTGCCTGGAGGGAGGCGGGGTTCTATGGCTACACCTTC. Amino acid sequence: CAWREAGFYGYTF. The genes are TRBV30 and TRBJ1-2; D unresolved. Germline V gene sequence: CDR1 GTSNPN, CDR2 SVGIG (reference sequence). V was shortened by 3 bases and J by 4 bases, with 12 bases between the two germline ends. The CDR3 length is 13 residues. Using reference TRBV30 and TRBJ1-2 for the parts outside the CDR3, the full variable domain is SQTIHQWPATLVQPVGSPLSLECTVEGTSNPNLYWYRQAAGRGLQLLFYSVGIGQISSEVPQNLSASRPQDRQFILSSKKLLLSDSGFYLCAWREAGFYGYTFGSGTRLTVV.

This clonotype has a count of ten or more. V and J are TRBV7-8 and TRBJ2-5; 9 positions agree with TRBD2. The CDR3 contains 16 residues. CDR1 and CDR2 from the germline V gene are SGHVS and FQNEAQ. J was trimmed by 7 bases and V by 6 bases; bases with no gene match: 15. CDR3 protein: CASRQAGGVNVGTQYF. In nucleotides, the CDR3 is TGTGCCAGCAGACAGGCGGGAGGGGTGAATGTTGGGACCCAGTACTTC. Variable domain in full (rest from reference TRBV7-8 and TRBJ2-5): GAGVSQSPRYKVAKRGQDVALRCDPISGHVSLFWYQQALGQGPEFLTYFQNEAQLDKSGLPSDRFFAERPEGSVSTLKIQRTQQEDSAVYLCASRQAGGVNVGTQYFGPGTRLLVL.

This clonotype was seen many times. V is TRBV6-2 or TRBV6-3 and J is TRBJ2-7; D is unresolved. This CDR3 is built from 11 residues. Germline V gene sequence: CDR1 MNHEY, CDR2 SVGEGT. The V end was cut by 4 bases, the J end by 6 bases, with 7 bases between. CDR3 in DNA: TGTGCCAGCAGTTGGGGTAGCGAGCAGTACTTC. It yields the protein CASSWGSEQYF.

This clonotype was seen repeatedly, ten times or more. The chain is built from TRBV2 and TRBJ1-1; TRBD1 is a possible D gene (6 bases). The CDR3 runs to 13 residues. Deletions cut 5 bases from V and 7 bases from J, with 14 bases between. Germline CDR1 reads SNHLY; CDR2 reads FYNNEI. The CDR3 here is CASSYPGQLEAFF. The DNA of the CDR3 is TGTGCCAGCAGTTACCCGGGACAACTTGAAGCTTTCTTT.

Many counts were recorded for this clonotype. The V call is TRBV28, the J call TRBJ2-5, with D perhaps matching TRBD1 (5 bases). The germline V gene encodes CDR1 MDHEN and CDR2 SYDVKM. V gave up 3 bases and J gave up 4 bases, with 12 bases separating them. The CDR3 consists of 14 residues. The CDR3 sequence is CASSLPGYIETQYF. The DNA for the CDR3 is TGTGCCAGCAGTTTGCCAGGGTATATAGAGACCCAGTACTTC. The variable domain in full, completed from reference TRBV28 and TRBJ2-5, reads DVKVTQSSRYLVKRTGEKVFLECVQDMDHENMFWYRQDPGLGLRLIYFSYDVKMKEKGDIPEGYSVSREKKERFSLILESASTNQTSMYLCASSLPGYIETQYFGPGTRLLVL.

V is TRBV7-3 and J is TRBJ2-5; the match to TRBD2 covers 8 bases. This CDR3 is 15 amino acids long. Trimming took 3 bases from V and 5 from J; bases not matched to a gene: 8. Germline CDR1 reads SGHTA; CDR2 reads FQGTGA. Here the CDR3 reads CASSLTSAPRETQYF. The CDR3 bases are TGTGCCAGCAGCTTGACTAGCGCCCCAAGGGAGACCCAGTACTTC.

The chain has TRBV15 and TRBJ1-1; TRBD1 agrees at 9 bases. The CDR3 covers 14 residues. V gave up 7 bases and J gave up 5 bases; unmatched junction bases: 8. The germline CDR1 and CDR2 sequences are LNHNV and YYDKDF (reference sequence). The CDR3 sequence is CATILSGQGTEAFF. The DNA for the CDR3 is TGTGCCACCATCCTCTCGGGACAGGGAACTGAAGCTTTCTTT.

The rearrangement uses TRBV20-1 and TRBJ1-2; D remains unclear. Germline V CDR1 and CDR2: DFQATT, SNEGSKA (reference sequence). With 6 bases removed from V and 7 bases from J, the gap between germline ends came to 12 bases. CDR3 length: 11 amino acids. CDR3 residues: CSAAKRVGYTF. The CDR3 DNA follows: TGCAGTGCCGCAAAGAGGGTTGGCTACACCTTC.

The chain employs TRBV30 and TRBJ1-1, with unresolved D. Germline CDR1 reads GTSNPN; CDR2 reads SVGIG (reference sequence). This CDR3 contains 12 residues. V dropped 1 base and J dropped 1 base, with 4 bases sitting between them. Here the CDR3 DNA reads TGTGCCTGGAGTGCCCAGAACACTGAAGCTTTCTTT. This gives the protein CAWSAQNTEAFF.

This clonotype showed up just a few times. The chain is built from TRBV12-3 or TRBV12-4 and TRBJ1-1, with D perhaps TRBD1 (5 bases). V was cut by 2 bases and J by 10 bases, with 8 bases left in between. This CDR3 contains 11 residues. The CDR3 DNA sequence: TGTGCCAGCAGTTTATCGGGGGGAGCTTTCTTT. Protein: CASSLSGGAFF.

This clonotype was counted ten times or more. The V and J genes are TRBV6-5 and TRBJ1-1, with a weak D call TRBD1 (5 bases). The V and J ends lost 4 bases and 6 bases respectively, with 12 bases between them. The CDR3 spans 13 residues. Germline-derived CDR1 and CDR2 are MNHEY and SVGAGI. Written as DNA, the CDR3 is TGTGCCAGCAGTTCCCAGGGTAGCCCTGAAGCTTTCTTT. Its protein product is CASSSQGSPEAFF.

This clonotype occurred many times. The J gene is TRBJ2-7, the V gene TRBV19; TRBD1 might be the D (7 bases). Germline loops: CDR1 LNHDA, CDR2 SQIVND (reference sequence). Trimming left V 5 bases short and J 4 bases short, with 15 bases between. This CDR3 spans 14 amino acids. CDR3 region: CASSPQGGPYEQYF. The CDR3 coding sequence is TGTGCCAGTAGTCCGCAGGGGGGACCTTACGAGCAGTACTTC.

This clonotype was seen many times. The chain uses TRBV6-1 and TRBJ2-2; D not resolved. Germline CDR1 and CDR2: MNHNS and SASEGT. V lost 6 bases, J lost 2 bases, and 13 bases lay in between. There are 15 residues in the CDR3. The CDR3 protein is CASSPGQTNTGELFF. CDR3 nucleotides: TGTGCCAGCAGCCCCGGGCAGACAAACACCGGGGAGCTGTTTTTT.

The CDR3 nucleotides read TGTGCCAGCAGTTTAGCGCTGGGGGACATAGACTATGGCTACACCTTC. Amino acid sequence: CASSLALGDIDYGYTF. The genes are TRBV12-3 or TRBV12-4 and TRBJ1-2; the D gene is possibly TRBD1 (6 bases). The V end was cut by 0 bases, the J end by 3 bases, with 14 bases between. The CDR3 sequence is 16 residues long.

This clonotype was found many times. No conserved phenylalanine or tryptophan is present at the end of the CDR3, so a read error is the likely explanation. The chain uses TRBV29-1 and TRBJ2-7; D call uncertain. CDR1 and CDR2 from the germline V gene are SQVTM and ANQGSEA. CDR3 size: 13 residues. The V end lost 4 bases, the J end lost 2 bases, and 12 bases lay between the germline ends. The CDR3 loop is CSVGSSGPYEQYL. The CDR3 DNA reads as TGCAGCGTTGGCAGTTCTGGACCCTACGAGCAGTACCTC.

This clonotype was detected ten times or more. V is TRBV19 and J is TRBJ2-4; 11 bases line up with TRBD2. The CDR3 runs 19 residues. The junction had 13 bases not matched to a gene; V was cut back by 4 bases and J by 2 bases. Germline V gene sequence: CDR1 LNHDA, CDR2 SQIVND (reference sequence). CDR3 DNA sequence: TGTGCCAGTAGTAGAACTAGCGGGAGAGTGGATCTATCCAAAAACATTCAGTACTTC. Protein: CASSRTSGRVDLSKNIQYF.

The chain joins TRBV28 to TRBJ2-6; 7 bases line up with TRBD2. V trimming: 5 bases; J trimming: 4 bases; junction bases outside the gene matches: 2. Germline-derived CDR1 and CDR2 are MDHEN and SYDVKM. The CDR3 sequence is 14 residues long. CDR3 sequence reads: CASSGTTGANVLTF. The CDR3 coding sequence is TGTGCCAGCAGTGGGACTACCGGGGCCAACGTCCTGACTTTC.